Each of the 6 T cell receptor beta chains below was sequenced from the same sample in a study of T cells after yellow fever vaccination (dated by TCRdb to between 2019 and 2020). Explained via the paper, the treatment or condition label denotes: live attenuated yellow fever vaccine strain. Library prep was done by 5' RACE. The reads were generated on an Illumina HiSeq 2500. TCRdb handled the public reads itself, with Q25 trimming in fastp and clone calling in MiXCR, and kept productive beta chains. Rows merge per CDR3 protein into single entries with the most common DNA and genes. This sample lists more than 450,000 distinct CDR3 sequences; 21% were detected once. Together, the top ten hold around 16% of the sample. This specimen was PBMCs, taken 20 to 25 days after the first yellow fever vaccination. The receptors come from a man younger than 35 who received the YFV17D yellow fever vaccine.

There are a few counts of this clonotype. The chain has TRBV15 and TRBJ2-3; 9 bases are a match to TRBD2. Trimming took 4 bases from V and 6 from J; bases not matched to a gene: 11. The CDR3 is 16 residues long. Germline CDR1 is LNHNV and CDR2 is YYDKDF (reference sequence). CDR3 sequence: CATSKRPGLAADTQYF. CDR3 bases: TGTGCCACCAGCAAGAGACCGGGACTAGCCGCGGATACGCAGTATTTT.

This clonotype came up a few times. The rearrangement links TRBV12-3 or TRBV12-4 to TRBJ1-2; possibly TRBD1 for D (5 bases). Trimming took 0 bases from V and 5 from J, leaving 28 bases between them. The length of the CDR3 is 20 residues. The CDR3 is CASSLAQSGTGGSPRYGYTF. DNA of the CDR3: TGTGCCAGCAGTTTAGCGCAGTCAGGCACGGGGGGGTCCCCCCGGTATGGCTACACCTTC.

Ten or more counts support this clonotype. This sequence joins TRBV27 and TRBJ1-2; D unclear. The germline V and J ends were trimmed by 8 bases and 5 bases, with 15 bases remaining between them. Germline-derived CDR1 and CDR2 are MNHEY and SMNVEV (reference sequence). This CDR3 has 13 residues. The CDR3 sequence is CASRPEFGYGYTF. CDR3 nucleotide sequence: TGTGCCAGCCGGCCAGAGTTTGGTTATGGCTACACCTTC.

The J gene is TRBJ1-5, the V gene TRBV12-3 or TRBV12-4, with D possibly matching TRBD1 (5 bases). The CDR3 extends over 13 amino acids. The V end lost 0 bases, the J end lost 8 bases, and 8 bases lay between the germline ends. The CDR3 protein is CASSLARGEPQHF. The DNA of the CDR3 is TGTGCCAGCAGTTTAGCAAGGGGTGAGCCCCAGCATTTT.

The genes are TRBV3-1 and TRBJ2-3, with no clear D. The CDR3 consists of 16 residues. Trimming stripped 0 bases from V and 0 bases from J, with 10 bases between. Germline CDR1 and CDR2: LGHDT and YNNKEL (reference sequence). The CDR3 is CASSQDRSASTDTQYF. The CDR3 bases are TGTGCCAGCAGCCAAGATAGGTCAGCTAGCACAGATACGCAGTATTTT.

CDR3 DNA: TGTGCCAGCAGCTTAGAAGGGCCGGCCGGGGAGCTGTTTTTT. Protein sequence: CASSLEGPAGELFF. The V gene is TRBV7-9, the J gene TRBJ2-2, with unresolved D. Germline lookup yields CDR1 SEHNR and CDR2 FQNEAQ (reference sequence). The CDR3 extends over 14 amino acids. The germline V and J ends were trimmed by 1 base and 6 bases, with 9 bases remaining between them. Together with reference TRBV7-9 and TRBJ2-2, the CDR3 gives the full variable domain: DTGVSQNPRHKITKRGQNVTFRCDPISEHNRLYWYRQTLGQGPEFLTYFQNEAQLEKSRLLSDRFSAERPKGSFSTLEIQRTEQGDSAMYLCASSLEGPAGELFFGEGSRLTVL.